The rows below give T cell receptor beta chains drawn from one sample of a study of CD8 T cells in Susac syndrome. TCRdb processed the immunoSEQ multiplex PCR reads anew with MiXCR; each CDR3 protein has one entry. The repertoire holds roughly 170,000 distinct CDR3 sequences, 80% to 95% seen once, with roughly 0.094% in the top ten. The sequenced material came from CD4+ T cells from PBMCs. The receptors come from a human donor with multiple sclerosis. CDR3s include the opening cysteine and the closing phenylalanine or tryptophan. D genes are given only for firm matches. A clone size is listed for some rows: how often the clone was seen (once, few, many), or a class if it is expanded.

>NA|NA|TRBV27|TRBJ1-2
CASSTTPNYGYTF
TGTGCCAGCAGTACCACTCCTAACTATGGCTACACCTTC
>NA|TRBD1|TRBV28|TRBJ1-5
CASNPTGYFSIRNQPQHF
TGTGCCAGCAACCCGACAGGGTACTTTAGTATTAGAAATCAGCCCCAGCATTTT
>NA|NA|TRBV29-1|TRBJ1-1
CSIDGEGTEAFF
TGCAGCATTGATGGGGAGGGCACTGAAGCTTTCTTT
>once|TRBD2|TRBV7-3|TRBJ2-3
CASSPRTSGTDTQYF
TGTGCCAGCAGCCCCCGGACTAGCGGCACAGATACGCAGTATTTT
>NA|NA|TRBV27|TRBJ2-7
CASSIPRAILEQYF
TGTGCCAGCAGCATCCCCCGGGCGATCCTTGAGCAGTACTTC
>few|TRBD1|TRBV6-5|TRBJ2-7
CASSYRKGQSYEQYF
TGTGCCAGCAGTTACCGGAAGGGACAGTCCTACGAGCAGTACTTC
>NA|NA|TRBV5-4|TRBJ1-6
CASSLPGQNNSPLHF
TGTGCCAGCAGCTTGCCCGGACAGAATAATTCACCCCTCCACTTT
>NA|NA|TRBV6-5|TRBJ1-2
CASSPAWERGYTF
TGTGCCAGCAGCCCTGCATGGGAGCGTGGCTACACCTTC
>NA|NA|TRBV19|TRBJ1-2
CASSMGGYGYTF
TGTGCCAGTAGTATGGGAGGCTATGGCTACACCTTC
>NA|NA|TRBV14|TRBJ2-7
CASSQEWNEQYF
TGTGCCAGCAGCCAAGAATGGAACGAGCAGTACTTC
>NA|NA|TRBV2|TRBJ2-1
CASRAYNEQFF
TGTGCCAGCAGAGCTTACAATGAGCAGTTCTTC
>NA|NA|TRBV6-2/TRBV6-3|TRBJ1-2
CASCRTVNYGYTF
TGTGCCAGCTGCAGGACAGTTAACTATGGCTACACCTTC
>NA|TRBD1|TRBV18|TRBJ1-2
CASSDGKQGVHGYTF
TGTGCCAGCTCAGATGGGAAACAGGGGGTCCATGGCTACACCTTC
>NA|NA|TRBV7-9|TRBJ1-2
CASSPQVGFRTSNYGYTF
TGTGCCAGCAGCCCCCAGGTGGGGTTCCGGACCTCTAACTATGGCTACACCTTC
>NA|TRBD1|TRBV5-1|TRBJ2-1
CASSLEGQGYNEQFF
TGCGCCAGCAGCTTGGAAGGACAGGGGTACAATGAGCAGTTCTTC
>NA|TRBD2|TRBV5-1|TRBJ2-5
CASSGTSGGEGTQYF
TGCGCCAGCAGCGGGACTAGCGGGGGCGAGGGGACCCAGTACTTC
>once|NA|TRBV9|TRBJ2-7
CTSSVGGTQAYEQYF
TGTACCAGCAGCGTAGGGGGGACCCAAGCCTACGAGCAGTACTTC
>NA|TRBD2|TRBV2|TRBJ2-1
CASSLSGTRGYNEQFF
TGTGCCAGCAGTCTATCCGGGACTAGGGGTTACAATGAGCAGTTCTTC
>NA|NA|TRBV12-3/TRBV12-4|TRBJ1-1
CASSETGLGAFF
TGTGCCAGCAGTGAAACAGGACTCGGAGCTTTCTTT
>NA|NA|TRBV27|TRBJ1-6
CASRPLRNNSPLHF
TGTGCCAGCAGACCGCTCAGAAATAATTCACCCCTCCACTTT